Below, 28 T cell receptor beta chains from the same sample are listed, as sequenced in a study of early T cells in non-severe SARS-CoV-2 infection. TCRdb independently ran MiXCR on the 5' RACE reads; one entry per CDR3 protein. The sample consists of 65,000 to 80,000 distinct CDR3 sequences, 11% of them appearing once. Sequenced: whole blood. The source is an adult who was a healthcare worker with PCR-confirmed SARS-CoV-2 infection or an uninfected control (not recorded which).

This chain connects TRBV27 to TRBJ1-1; 8 bases are shared with TRBD1. The CDR3 totals 13 residues. V lost 3 bases and J lost 6; bases outside the gene matches: 3. Germline V lookup: CDR1 MNHEY, CDR2 SMNVEV (reference sequence). CDR3 nucleotides: TGTGCCAGCAGTTTCGGACAGGGAGCTGAAGCTTTCTTT. This sequence encodes CASSFGQGAEAFF.

This clonotype was observed a single time. The V gene is TRBV3-1, the J gene TRBJ1-5; D gene ambiguous. The CDR3 runs 13 residues. Germline V gene lookup returns CDR1 LGHDT and CDR2 YNNKEL (reference sequence). Trimming left V 2 bases short and J 7 bases short, with 9 bases between. The CDR3 is CASSQQEGQPQHF. The CDR3 bases are TGTGCCAGCAGCCAACAGGAGGGCCAGCCCCAGCATTTT.

The rearrangement uses TRBV11-2 and TRBJ2-2; unclear D gene. The germline CDR1 and CDR2 sequences are SGHAT and FQNNGV. V was cut by 10 bases and J by 2 bases, with 11 bases left in between. The length of the CDR3 is 13 residues. The CDR3 protein is CATKTLNTGELFF. The CDR3 DNA follows: TGTGCCACCAAAACACTCAACACCGGGGAGCTGTTTTTT. The full variable domain, completed using reference TRBV11-2 and TRBJ2-2, is EAGVAQSPRYKIIEKRQSVAFWCNPISGHATLYWYQQILGQGPKLLIQFQNNGVVDDSQLPKDRFSAERLKGVDSTLKIQPAKLEDSAVYLCATKTLNTGELFFGEGSRLTVL.

The chain combines TRBV7-9 with TRBJ2-5; D is perhaps TRBD1 (6 bases). V dropped 6 bases and J dropped 2 bases, with 10 bases sitting between them. Germline-derived CDR1 and CDR2 are SEHNR and FQNEAQ (reference sequence). CDR3 length: 13 residues. The CDR3 reads CASRLGTQETQYF. CDR3 coding DNA: TGTGCCAGCAGATTGGGGACACAAGAGACCCAGTACTTC.

The chain combines TRBV29-1 with TRBJ1-1; D possibly corresponds to TRBD1 (5 bases). V was shortened by 6 bases and J by 10 bases, with 12 bases between the two germline ends. This CDR3 comprises 10 residues. Germline V gene lookup returns CDR1 SQVTM and CDR2 ANQGSEA. CDR3 protein: CSVATGSAFF. The DNA for the CDR3 is TGCAGCGTGGCAACAGGTTCAGCTTTCTTT.

The chain couples TRBV7-8 to TRBJ2-7; possibly TRBD1 for D (5 bases). This CDR3 has 15 amino acids. The germline gives CDR1 SGHVS, CDR2 FQNEAQ. V lost 1 base, J lost 6 bases, and 16 bases lay in between. CDR3 nucleotides: TGTGCCAGCAGCTTAGTGCAGGGTCCGTCTGGCGAGCAGTACTTC. Its protein is CASSLVQGPSGEQYF.

This clonotype was recorded many times. This chain connects TRBV9 to TRBJ2-3, with 8 nucleotides matching TRBD2. CDR3 length equals 16 residues. The trim removed 2 bases at V and 2 bases at J, leaving 7 bases unmatched. Germline-derived CDR1 and CDR2 are SGDLS and YYNGEE. The CDR3 region is CASSVDIAGLTDTQYF. DNA for the CDR3: TGTGCCAGCAGCGTGGACATAGCGGGACTCACAGATACGCAGTATTTT.

In its sample, this clonotype was seen many times. The rearrangement joins TRBV18 to TRBJ1-2, with TRBD1 matching over 10 bases. Trimming took 3 bases from V and 2 from J; bases not matched to a gene: 3. This CDR3 is 15 amino acids long. Germline assignment: CDR1 KGHSH and CDR2 LQKENI. CDR3 in amino acids: CASSPSGQGNYGYTF. The CDR3 DNA is TGTGCCAGCTCACCCTCGGGACAGGGGAACTATGGCTACACCTTC.

The sample holds many counts of this clonotype. The rearrangement links TRBV11-2 to TRBJ2-7; D is uncertain. The CDR3 runs 13 residues. Trimming pared 6 bases from V and 5 bases from J, leaving 14 bases between. CDR1 and CDR2 from the germline V gene are SGHAT and FQNNGV. The CDR3 DNA reads TGTGCCAGCAGTCGATTAGTGAGACACGAGCAGTACTTC. Translated, it gives CASSRLVRHEQYF.

This clonotype was seen repeatedly, ten times or more. V is TRBV5-1 and J is TRBJ2-7, with 9 bases aligning to TRBD1. CDR3 length equals 15 residues. Germline V gene lookup returns CDR1 SGHRS and CDR2 YFSETQ. Losses at the gene ends were 4 bases for V and 3 bases for J; bases not matched to a gene: 8. CDR3 nucleotide sequence: TGCGCCAGCAGCCCCCCGGGACAGGGTGTCTACGAGCAGTACTTC. Its translation: CASSPPGQGVYEQYF.

This clonotype was counted a few times. J is TRBJ1-2 and V is TRBV29-1; possibly TRBD1 for D (6 bases). Germline V gene sequence: CDR1 SQVTM, CDR2 ANQGSEA. CDR3 size: 16 residues. V lost 6 bases and J 2 bases, leaving 22 bases between the germline ends. CDR3 region: CSVLGHRTDKNYGYTF. The CDR3, as DNA: TGCAGCGTCCTAGGCCACCGGACAGATAAAAACTATGGCTACACCTTC.

This clonotype was counted a few times. The V and J genes are TRBV2 and TRBJ1-1; D is perhaps TRBD1 (6 bases). The ends were cut back, 2 bases at V and 7 bases at J, with 11 bases in the middle. The CDR3 has 13 residues. Germline CDR1 reads SNHLY; CDR2 reads FYNNEI. The CDR3 loop reads CASSEQGPYEAFF. As DNA, the CDR3 is TGTGCCAGCAGTGAACAGGGGCCCTATGAAGCTTTCTTT. Full variable domain (outside the CDR3, taken from reference TRBV2 and TRBJ1-1): EPEVTQTPSHQVTQMGQEVILRCVPISNHLYFYWYRQILGQKVEFLVSFYNNEISEKSEIFDDQFSVERPDGSNFTLKIRSTKLEDSAMYFCASSEQGPYEAFFGQGTRLTVV.

This clonotype was seen ten or more times. The V call is TRBV7-2, the J call TRBJ1-1, with D uncertain. V was trimmed by 2 bases and J by 2 bases, leaving 12 bases between them. Germline-derived CDR1 and CDR2 are SGHTA and FQGNSA. The CDR3 runs to 15 residues. The CDR3 reads CASSLMVAANTEAFF. The CDR3 DNA sequence: TGTGCCAGCAGCTTAATGGTGGCAGCTAACACTGAAGCTTTCTTT.

This clonotype was observed at least ten times. The chain is built from TRBV30 and TRBJ1-5; 9 nucleotides align to TRBD1. The ends lost 2 bases at V and 3 bases at J; junction bases unmatched: 5. The CDR3 sequence is 15 residues long. Germline CDR1 reads GTSNPN; CDR2 reads SVGIG (reference sequence). CDR3 bases: TGTGCCTGGAGTCGGACAGGGGCGTACAATCAGCCCCAGCATTTT. Translation gives CAWSRTGAYNQPQHF.

This clonotype has ten or more counts. The V call is TRBV7-2, the J call TRBJ2-7; no reliable D call. The CDR3 runs 11 residues. Trimming took 5 bases from V and 0 from J, leaving 2 bases between them. Germline-derived CDR1 and CDR2 are SGHTA and FQGNSA. CDR3 bases: TGTGCCAGCAGCGCCTCCTACGAGCAGTACTTC. It is translated as CASSASYEQYF.

The rearrangement joins TRBV12-5 to TRBJ2-3, with D unresolved. V lost 4 bases to trimming and J lost 0 bases, with 5 bases between them. The CDR3 consists of 13 residues. CDR1 is LGHNT and CDR2 is FRNRAP in the germline V gene. The CDR3 spells CASGSGSTDTQYF. The CDR3 DNA is TGTGCTAGTGGTTCCGGGAGCACAGATACGCAGTATTTT.

In its sample, this clonotype was seen a few times. The chain employs TRBV27 and TRBJ1-3; a weak D match, TRBD1 (6 bases). Germline CDR1 and CDR2: MNHEY and SMNVEV (reference sequence). The ends were cut back, 0 bases at V and 3 bases at J, with 9 bases in the middle. This CDR3 region has 15 residues. The CDR3 region has the DNA TGTGCCAGCAGTTTATCAGGGGGTAATGGAAACACCATATATTTT. Its protein is CASSLSGGNGNTIYF.

This clonotype was detected only a few times. The chain couples TRBV12-5 to TRBJ2-3; no clear D gene. This CDR3 has 11 amino acids. V shed 6 bases and J shed 9 bases, with 10 bases lying between them. Germline CDR1 reads LGHNT; CDR2 reads FRNRAP. CDR3 bases: TGTGCTAGTGGCCTTGGGTACACGCAGTATTTT. Translating it yields CASGLGYTQYF. Together with reference TRBV12-5 and TRBJ2-3, the CDR3 gives the full variable domain: DARVTQTPRHKVTEMGQEVTMRCQPILGHNTVFWYRQTMMQGLELLAYFRNRAPLDDSGMPKDRFSAEMPDATLATLKIQPSEPRDSAVYFCASGLGYTQYFGPGTRLTVL.

This clonotype was counted a few times. This chain links TRBV10-3 with TRBJ2-2; D gene uncertain. The V end lost 4 bases, the J end lost 4 bases, and 7 bases lay between the germline ends. This CDR3 comprises 13 residues. Germline CDR1 ENHRY, CDR2 SYGVKD. DNA of the CDR3: TGTGCCATCAGTGTACGGATCACCGGGGAGCTGTTTTTT. Encoded protein: CAISVRITGELFF.

In this sample, this clonotype turned up a few times. The chain employs TRBV20-1 and TRBJ1-1, with 10 positions matching TRBD1. Per the germline V gene, CDR1 is DFQATT and CDR2 is SNEGSKA (reference sequence). The CDR3 sequence is 14 residues long. J lost 6 bases, V lost 3 bases, and 7 bases had no gene match. The CDR3 DNA follows: TGCAGTGCTAGTCGCGGACAGGGGGTTTCTGAAGCTTTCTTT. Amino acid sequence: CSASRGQGVSEAFF.

This clonotype has ten or more counts. CDR3 in amino acids: CASSLPGQGGETQYF. The CDR3 DNA follows: TGTGCCAGCAGTTTGCCCGGACAGGGCGGGGAGACCCAGTACTTC. The V and J genes are TRBV12-3 or TRBV12-4 and TRBJ2-5, with 8 bases matching TRBD1. Trimming took 3 bases from V and 5 from J; bases not matched to a gene: 8. This CDR3 has 15 amino acids.

This clonotype was recorded at least ten times. This CDR3 reads CASSQSLMSSYNEQFF. The DNA for the CDR3 is TGTGCCAGCAGCCAATCCCTAATGAGCTCCTACAATGAGCAGTTCTTC. The chain employs TRBV3-1 and TRBJ2-1; no reliable D call. V dropped 2 bases and J dropped 0 bases, with 11 bases sitting between them. The CDR3 is 16 residues long. CDR1 and CDR2 (germline): LGHDT, YNNKEL (reference sequence).

The V and J genes are TRBV12-5 and TRBJ2-3, with 13 bases aligning to TRBD2. Germline V gene sequence: CDR1 LGHNT, CDR2 FRNRAP. This CDR3 comprises 16 residues. The V segment lost 5 bases and the J segment 4 bases; nucleotides outside the gene matches: 6. CDR3 bases: TGTGCTAGTGGTCTCTATACTAGCGGGGGGGCAGATACGCAGTATTTT. Its translation is CASGLYTSGGADTQYF.

The chain is built from TRBV4-3 and TRBJ1-1, with 8 bases matching TRBD1. Germline V gene lookup returns CDR1 LGHNA and CDR2 YSLEER. CDR3 length: 14 amino acids. Trimming took 6 bases from V and 1 from J; bases not matched to a gene: 4. The CDR3 region is CASRLTGANTEAFF. The CDR3 DNA sequence: TGCGCCAGCAGGCTGACAGGGGCGAACACTGAAGCTTTCTTT.

This clonotype has only a few counts. This rearrangement joins TRBV20-1 to TRBJ2-7; D is undetermined. Germline V gene lookup returns CDR1 DFQATT and CDR2 SNEGSKA (reference sequence). This CDR3 is 14 amino acids long. Trimming removed 0 bases at V and 0 bases at J, with 9 bases between. CDR3 DNA: TGCAGTGCTAGAGATCGATATCTCTCCTACGAGCAGTACTTC. Its translation is CSARDRYLSYEQYF.

The chain uses TRBV6-6 and TRBJ1-1; a possible D gene is TRBD1 (5 bases). Germline V CDR1 and CDR2: MNHNY, SVGAGI (reference sequence). V lost 7 bases to trimming and J lost 10 bases, with 13 bases between them. This CDR3 is 11 amino acids long. Here the CDR3 DNA reads TGTGCCAGCACCAGTGGGGCAGCAGCTTTCTTT. Amino acid sequence: CASTSGAAAFF.

This clonotype was seen a handful of times. The genes are TRBV7-9 and TRBJ2-6; D tentatively reads TRBD1 or TRBD2 (5 bases each). There are 16 residues in the CDR3. V gave up 5 bases and J gave up 2 bases, with 13 bases separating them. Per germline, CDR1 SEHNR and CDR2 FQNEAQ (reference sequence). CDR3 amino acids: CASSVAVGAGANVLTF. The CDR3 DNA follows: TGTGCCAGCAGCGTCGCTGTGGGGGCTGGGGCCAACGTCCTGACTTTC.

This clonotype was detected only a few times. The genes are TRBV7-9 and TRBJ1-3, with D possibly TRBD1 on 6 matching bases. The CDR3 has 15 residues. Germline CDR1 reads SEHNR; CDR2 reads FQNEAQ (reference sequence). The V end was cut by 2 bases, the J end by 1 base, with 9 bases between. The CDR3 reads CASSLSTGSGNTIYF. The DNA for the CDR3 is TGTGCCAGCAGCTTATCCACAGGGTCTGGAAACACCATATATTTT.